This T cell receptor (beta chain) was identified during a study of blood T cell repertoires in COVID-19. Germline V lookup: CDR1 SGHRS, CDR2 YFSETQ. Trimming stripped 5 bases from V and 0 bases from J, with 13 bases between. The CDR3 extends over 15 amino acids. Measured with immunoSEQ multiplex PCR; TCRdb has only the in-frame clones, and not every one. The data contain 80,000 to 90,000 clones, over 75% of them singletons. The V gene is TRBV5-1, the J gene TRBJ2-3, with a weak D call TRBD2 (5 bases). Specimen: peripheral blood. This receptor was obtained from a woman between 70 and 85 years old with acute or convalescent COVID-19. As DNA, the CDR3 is TGCGCCAGCAGTCAGGAGGTTACTAGCACAGATACGCAGTATTTT. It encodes CASSQEVTSTDTQYF.